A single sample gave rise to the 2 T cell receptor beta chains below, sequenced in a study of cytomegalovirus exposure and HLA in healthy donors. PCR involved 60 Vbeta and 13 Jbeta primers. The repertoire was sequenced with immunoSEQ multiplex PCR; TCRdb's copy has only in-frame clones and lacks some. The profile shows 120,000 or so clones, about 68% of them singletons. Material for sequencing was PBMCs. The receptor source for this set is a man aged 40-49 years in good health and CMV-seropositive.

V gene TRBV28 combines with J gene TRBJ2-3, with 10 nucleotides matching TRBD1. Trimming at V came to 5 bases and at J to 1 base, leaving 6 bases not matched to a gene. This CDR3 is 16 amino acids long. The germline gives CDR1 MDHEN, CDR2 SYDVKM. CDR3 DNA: TGTGCCAGCAGTACGCGGACAGGGGGGGGCACAGATACGCAGTATTTT. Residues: CASSTRTGGGTDTQYF. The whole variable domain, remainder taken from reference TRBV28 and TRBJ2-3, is DVKVTQSSRYLVKRTGEKVFLECVQDMDHENMFWYRQDPGLGLRLIYFSYDVKMKEKGDIPEGYSVSREKKERFSLILESASTNQTSMYLCASSTRTGGGTDTQYFGPGTRLTVL.

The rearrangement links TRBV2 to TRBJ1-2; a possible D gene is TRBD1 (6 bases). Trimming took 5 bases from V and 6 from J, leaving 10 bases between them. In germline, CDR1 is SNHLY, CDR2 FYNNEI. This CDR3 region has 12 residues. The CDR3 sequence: CASSLQGDGYTF. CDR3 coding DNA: TGTGCCAGCAGTCTACAGGGAGATGGCTACACCTTC. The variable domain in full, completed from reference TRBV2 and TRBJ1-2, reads EPEVTQTPSHQVTQMGQEVILRCVPISNHLYFYWYRQILGQKVEFLVSFYNNEISEKSEIFDDQFSVERPDGSNFTLKIRSTKLEDSAMYFCASSLQGDGYTFGSGTRLTVV.